This record concerns one T cell receptor beta chain sequence. The sample comes from a study of blood T cell repertoires in COVID-19. On the study more broadly: COVID-19 samples, acute and convalescent, were from the United States, Italy and Spain.

Germline assignment: CDR1 SGDLS and CDR2 YYNGEE. Trimming cost V 4 bases and J 8 bases, with 13 bases left between them. The CDR3 contains 13 residues. In the original analysis: Reference gene primer amplification gave estimated nucleated cell counts. The table came from immunoSEQ multiplex PCR; TCRdb's copy has only in-frame clones and leaves some out. V, J and clone size are taken as reported in that table, and D and trimming were inferred from the DNA itself. The sample holds fewer than 200,000 clones, about nine tenths seen once. The sample was peripheral blood. The genes are TRBV9 and TRBJ1-5; the D gene is possibly TRBD1 (5 bases). The receptor was derived from a woman aged 60-75 years who had recovered from COVID-19. The CDR3, as DNA: TGTGCCAGCAGCACAGGACACCGGGAGCCCCAGCATTTT. It codes for CASSTGHREPQHF.